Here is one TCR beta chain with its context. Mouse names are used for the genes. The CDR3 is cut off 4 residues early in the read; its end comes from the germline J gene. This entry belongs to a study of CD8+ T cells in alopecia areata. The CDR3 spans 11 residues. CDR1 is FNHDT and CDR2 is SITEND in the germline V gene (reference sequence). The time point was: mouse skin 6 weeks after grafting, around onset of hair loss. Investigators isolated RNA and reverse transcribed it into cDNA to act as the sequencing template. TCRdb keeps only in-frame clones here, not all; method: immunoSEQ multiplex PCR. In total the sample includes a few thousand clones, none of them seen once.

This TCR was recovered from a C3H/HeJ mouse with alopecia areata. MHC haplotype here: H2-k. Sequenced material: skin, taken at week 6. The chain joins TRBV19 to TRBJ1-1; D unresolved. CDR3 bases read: TGTGCCAGCAGTATGTACTCA. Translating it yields CASSMYS. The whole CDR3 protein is CASSMYSEVFF.